Below, 32 T cell receptor beta chains from the same sample are listed, as sequenced in a study of T cell repertoires in cytomegalovirus infection. Which antigens these TCRs recognize remains unknown. TCRdb analysed the reads with MiXCR anew, one entry per CDR3 protein. The repertoire holds hundreds of thousands of distinct CDR3 sequences, with about a third as singletons. The sample in question was cultured CD8+ T cells from PBMCs, obtained from culture after CMV antigen stimulation. These receptors all stem from a human donor in good health (CMV status not recorded). Some clones in this sample may be carry-over from other donors' samples.

This clonotype was counted only a few times. The rearrangement joins TRBV29-1 to TRBJ1-1, with TRBD1 identical over 8 bases. Per germline, CDR1 SQVTM and CDR2 ANQGSEA. The CDR3 extends over 13 amino acids. Germline trimming cut 2 bases from V and 5 bases from J; bases unmatched to any gene: 4. CDR3 sequence (DNA): TGCAGCGTTGAACACAGGGGGGGAACTGAAGCTTTCTTT. Translated: CSVEHRGGTEAFF. The whole variable domain, filled in from reference TRBV29-1 and TRBJ1-1, reads SAVISQKPSRDICQRGTSLTIQCQVDSQVTMMFWYRQQPGQSLTLIATANQGSEATYESGFVIDKFPISRPNLTFSTLTVSNMSPEDSSIYLCSVEHRGGTEAFFGQGTRLTVV.

The chain couples TRBV6-1 to TRBJ2-5; 8 bases fit TRBD1. The CDR3 length is 13 residues. The V gene end was trimmed by 10 bases and the J gene end by 5 bases; junction bases not matched to a gene: 9. From germline, CDR1 is MNHNS and CDR2 SASEGT. CDR3 nucleotide sequence: TGTGCCACCCTGGACAGGGAGGAGGAGACCCAGTACTTC. Translation: CATLDREEETQYF.

A note on this clonotype: Being one base from a much bigger clone, this may be a read error. V usage is TRBV7-2 and J usage is TRBJ2-5, with a weak D call TRBD2 (5 bases). The germline V gene encodes CDR1 SGHTA and CDR2 FQGNSA. The CDR3 sequence is 16 residues long. DNA for the CDR3: TGTGTCAGCAGCTTAGCGCTTGGGGTTCTGCAAGAGACCCAGTACTTC. This translates into CVSSLALGVLQETQYF.

This clonotype was seen only a few times. The chain employs TRBV6-6 and TRBJ2-3, with D possibly being TRBD2 (5 bases). The CDR3 runs 15 residues. CDR1 and CDR2 (germline): MNHNY, SVGAGI (reference sequence). The germline V and J ends were trimmed by 0 bases and 14 bases, with 21 bases remaining between them. The CDR3 spells CASSYSRGRPGSVYF. In DNA, the CDR3 is TGTGCCAGCAGTTACTCGAGAGGCAGACCGGGGTCGGTGTATTTT.

This clonotype has more than one count but fewer than ten. This chain links TRBV2 with TRBJ2-1; 7 bases fit TRBD2. The CDR3 has 15 amino acids. Trimming removed 10 bases from V and 4 bases from J; junction bases left unmatched: 13. Germline V gene sequence: CDR1 SNHLY, CDR2 FYNNEI. CDR3 DNA: TGTGCCACCCTTACTCGGGGGGACCTTTACAATGAGCAGTTCTTC. Translated: CATLTRGDLYNEQFF. Based on the CDR3 plus reference TRBV2 and TRBJ2-1, the full variable domain is EPEVTQTPSHQVTQMGQEVILRCVPISNHLYFYWYRQILGQKVEFLVSFYNNEISEKSEIFDDQFSVERPDGSNFTLKIRSTKLEDSAMYFCATLTRGDLYNEQFFGPGTRLTVL.

The chain has TRBV7-2 and TRBJ2-3, with 8 bases lining up with TRBD1. Germline V gene lookup returns CDR1 SGHTA and CDR2 FQGNSA. Trimming took 5 bases from V and 5 from J; bases not matched to a gene: 21. The CDR3 consists of 19 residues. The CDR3: CASSPPNRGVLGRVDTQYF. The DNA for the CDR3 is TGTGCCAGCAGCCCGCCTAACAGGGGGGTTCTCGGTCGTGTAGATACGCAGTATTTT.

The chain joins TRBV15 to TRBJ2-1; the match to TRBD1 covers 10 bases. Per the germline V gene, CDR1 is LNHNV and CDR2 is YYDKDF (reference sequence). This CDR3 contains 16 residues. Germline trimming cut 4 bases from V and 2 bases from J; bases unmatched to any gene: 5. The CDR3 region has the DNA TGTGCCACCAGCACCTCCGGGACAGGGGCCTACAATGAGCAGTTCTTC. Translated: CATSTSGTGAYNEQFF. Looking up the rest from reference TRBV15 and TRBJ2-1 gives the full variable domain: DAMVIQNPRYQVTQFGKPVTLSCSQTLNHNVMYWYQQKSSQAPKLLFHYYDKDFNNEADTPDNFQSRRPNTSFCFLDIRSPGLGDTAMYLCATSTSGTGAYNEQFFGPGTRLTVL.

This chain joins TRBV27 and TRBJ2-2; 8 bases align to TRBD2. The J segment lost 2 bases and the V segment lost 7 bases, leaving 6 bases of the junction unmatched. The CDR3 totals 15 residues. Germline lookup yields CDR1 MNHEY and CDR2 SMNVEV (reference sequence). The CDR3 spells CASTVSGANTGELFF. The CDR3 nucleotides are TGTGCCAGCACGGTTAGCGGGGCCAACACCGGGGAGCTGTTTTTT.

This clonotype appeared many times. This chain joins TRBV11-3 and TRBJ2-7; D not resolved. The V end lost 0 bases, the J end lost 1 base, and 7 bases lay between the germline ends. CDR3 size: 14 residues. Germline V gene data show CDR1 as SGHNT and CDR2 as YENEEA. CDR3 nucleotide sequence: TGTGCCAGCAGCTTAGAGGCAGGTTCCTACGAGCAGTACTTC. It codes for CASSLEAGSYEQYF. Combining the CDR3 with reference TRBV11-3 and TRBJ2-7 gives the whole variable domain EAGVVQSPRYKIIEKKQPVAFWCNPISGHNTLYWYLQNLGQGPELLIRYENEEAVDDSQLPKDRFSAERLKGVDSTLKIQPAELGDSAVYLCASSLEAGSYEQYFGPGTRLTVT.

The chain couples TRBV19 to TRBJ2-1, with 8 bases that match TRBD2. CDR1 is LNHDA and CDR2 is SQIVND in the germline V gene (reference sequence). The CDR3 is made up of 15 amino acids. Trimming cost V 5 bases and J 2 bases; bases outside gene matches: 5. In DNA form, the CDR3 reads TGTGCCAGTAGTTTACTAGCGGAGGCCTACAATGAGCAGTTCTTC. It translates to CASSLLAEAYNEQFF.

This clonotype was picked up a small number of times. The V call is TRBV15, the J call TRBJ2-5; D not certain. This CDR3 contains 12 residues. Germline loops: CDR1 LNHNV, CDR2 YYDKDF (reference sequence). V was pared by 5 bases and J by 7 bases, with 11 bases between. The CDR3 region is CATSSWTWTQYF. For the CDR3, the DNA is TGTGCCACCAGCTCTTGGACCTGGACCCAGTACTTC.

This clonotype was observed a few times. The V and J genes are TRBV4-2 and TRBJ2-7, with D perhaps matching TRBD1 (5 bases). This CDR3 is built from 16 residues. The V gene lost 0 bases and the J gene lost 0 bases, with 12 bases spanning the gap. The germline V gene has CDR1 LGHNA and CDR2 YNFKEQ. CDR3 nucleotides: TGTGCCAGCAGCCAAGATGGGTCAGGGCGCTCCTACGAGCAGTACTTC. Amino acids: CASSQDGSGRSYEQYF.

The sample holds a few counts of this clonotype. V usage is TRBV6-1 and J usage is TRBJ2-1, with D perhaps matching TRBD2 (6 bases). V was cut by 2 bases and J by 5 bases, with 10 bases left in between. This CDR3 is built from 14 residues. CDR1 and CDR2 from the germline V gene are MNHNS and SASEGT. CDR3 sequence reads: CASSEWGENNEQFF. In DNA, the CDR3 is TGTGCCAGCAGTGAATGGGGGGAGAACAATGAGCAGTTCTTC.

With respect to this clonotype: This may be a read error, as it is one base from a much larger clone. The chain combines TRBV6-1 with TRBJ2-7; 13 positions match TRBD2. The CDR3 sequence is 15 residues long. The ends lost 2 bases at V and 3 bases at J; junction bases unmatched: 1. CDR1 and CDR2 (germline): MNHNS, SASEGT. CDR3: CASSERLAGGYEQYV. The CDR3 bases are TGTGCCAGCAGTGAACGACTAGCGGGGGGCTACGAGCAGTACGTC.

This clonotype was picked up many times. This chain links TRBV25-1 with TRBJ2-3; D is possibly TRBD2 (7 bases). The CDR3 covers 11 residues. The V gene lost 10 bases and the J gene lost 7 bases, with 12 bases spanning the gap. The V gene's germline CDR1 is MGHDK and CDR2 SYGVNS. The CDR3 bases are TGTGCCACCCGGGGGGCAAATACGCAGTATTTT. This encodes CATRGANTQYF.

The genes are TRBV20-1 and TRBJ2-5; the match to TRBD1 covers 8 bases. This CDR3 spans 21 amino acids. The germline V gene encodes CDR1 DFQATT and CDR2 SNEGSKA (reference sequence). After removal of 0 bases from V and 5 bases from J, the junction contained 26 bases not matched to a gene. The CDR3 nucleotides are TGCAGTGCTAGAGAGAGGAGGCCGGGACAGGTTCCACGCTGGTCCTTTGAGACCCAGTACTTC. It translates to CSARERRPGQVPRWSFETQYF.

This clonotype appeared a single time. The chain uses TRBV9 and TRBJ1-6; 9 positions agree with TRBD1. There are 13 residues in the CDR3. V shed 3 bases and J 11 bases; nucleotides not matched to a gene: 3. The germline CDR1 and CDR2 sequences are SGDLS and YYNGEE. The CDR3 is CASSEGQGTPLHF. In DNA, the CDR3 is TGTGCCAGCAGCGAGGGACAGGGAACACCCCTCCACTTT.

The chain uses TRBV20-1 and TRBJ2-7; TRBD1 might be the D (6 bases). This CDR3 has 13 amino acids. CDR1 and CDR2 from the germline V gene are DFQATT and SNEGSKA (reference sequence). The CDR3 loop reads CSGQGQGDYEQYF. CDR3 nucleotides: TGCAGCGGCCAGGGGCAGGGAGACTACGAGCAGTACTTC.

This clonotype has a handful of counts. This sequence joins TRBV19 and TRBJ2-2, with TRBD1 matching 7 bases. Losses at the gene ends were 0 bases for V and 0 bases for J; bases not matched to a gene: 4. The CDR3 sequence is 17 residues long. Germline V gene data show CDR1 as LNHDA and CDR2 as SQIVND (reference sequence). The CDR3 bases are TGTGCCAGTAGTATAGATTTTGGACAGGCGAACACCGGGGAGCTGTTTTTT. As protein: CASSIDFGQANTGELFF.

The V gene is TRBV6-5, the J gene TRBJ2-3; TRBD2 is a possible D gene (5 bases). CDR3 length: 13 residues. V was clipped by 2 bases and J by 6 bases, with 9 bases between them. CDR1 MNHEY and CDR2 SVGAGI come from the germline V gene. CDR3 nucleotides: TGTGCCAGCAGTTACCTGACGGGGGATACGCAGTATTTT. This sequence encodes CASSYLTGDTQYF.

In the case of this clonotype: Germline and junction disagree at one end, which may indicate a read error. The V and J genes are TRBV6-5 and TRBJ1-2; TRBD1 is a possible D gene (5 bases). The CDR3 contains 15 residues. The V gene's germline CDR1 is MNHEY and CDR2 SVGAGI. The chain's CDR3 is CTSARGDGTNYGYTF. In DNA form, the CDR3 reads TGTACCAGCGCCCGGGGGGATGGGACTAACTATGGCTACACCTTC.

This clonotype has a single count. The chain links TRBV4-1 to TRBJ1-1; D remains unclear. The ends were cut back, 0 bases at V and 3 bases at J, with 11 bases in the middle. The CDR3 runs to 15 residues. Germline CDR1 reads MGHRA; CDR2 reads YSYEKL. The CDR3 DNA is TGCGCCAGCAGCCAAGACGACCTACGGGACACTGAAGCTTTCTTT. Translating gives CASSQDDLRDTEAFF.

This clonotype has a count of ten or more. The chain combines TRBV7-8 with TRBJ2-5; TRBD2 agrees at 10 bases. V was pared by 7 bases and J by 2 bases, with 10 bases of the junction left unmatched. The length of the CDR3 is 16 residues. Per the germline V gene, CDR1 is SGHVS and CDR2 is FQNEAQ. The chain's CDR3 is CASTRPRAGGQETQYF. CDR3 coding DNA: TGTGCCAGCACCCGTCCCCGAGCGGGGGGGCAAGAGACCCAGTACTTC.

This rearrangement joins TRBV12-3 or TRBV12-4 to TRBJ2-5, with 7 bases identical to TRBD2. The junction had 9 bases not matched to a gene; V was cut back by 7 bases and J by 4 bases. This CDR3 is 14 amino acids long. CDR3 residues: CASINGREGETQYF. Here the CDR3 DNA reads TGTGCCAGCATAAATGGGAGGGAAGGAGAGACCCAGTACTTC.

The V gene is TRBV20-1, the J gene TRBJ2-5; D gene ambiguous. The CDR3 consists of 10 residues. V lost 6 bases to trimming and J lost 7 bases, with 9 bases between them. Germline V gene sequence: CDR1 DFQATT, CDR2 SNEGSKA (reference sequence). The CDR3 spells CSASGGTQYF. The CDR3 DNA is TGCAGTGCCTCGGGTGGGACCCAGTACTTC.

The J gene is TRBJ1-4, the V gene TRBV7-9, with D uncertain. The length of the CDR3 is 14 residues. CDR1 is SEHNR and CDR2 is FQNEAQ in the germline V gene (reference sequence). V was shortened by 1 base and J by 7 bases, with 10 bases between the two germline ends. The CDR3 sequence: CASSLGGDSEKLFF. Written as DNA, the CDR3 is TGTGCCAGCAGCTTAGGCGGGGATAGTGAAAAACTGTTTTTT.

This clonotype came up a few times. V is TRBV7-6 and J is TRBJ1-1; possible D gene TRBD1, 5 bases. V lost 4 bases, J lost 1 base, and 10 bases lay in between. The CDR3 totals 14 residues. The germline CDR1 and CDR2 sequences are SGHVS and FNYEAQ. The CDR3 loop is CASSSDSPNTEAFF. CDR3 sequence (DNA): TGTGCCAGCAGCTCCGACAGCCCGAACACTGAAGCTTTCTTT.

As regards this clonotype: Given a much more abundant clone one base away, this may be a read error. The chain employs TRBV5-4 and TRBJ2-7; 7 nucleotides match TRBD1. Germline V lookup: CDR1 SGHNT, CDR2 YYREEE (reference sequence). The CDR3 contains 13 residues. V shed 1 base and J 5 bases; nucleotides not matched to a gene: 3. CDR3 nucleotides: TGTGCCAGCAGCTTGACAGGGGACCACGAGCAGTACTTC. This encodes CASSLTGDHEQYF.

The J gene is TRBJ2-5, the V gene TRBV12-3 or TRBV12-4, with a tentative D call TRBD1 (5 bases). The CDR3 covers 15 residues. Trimming took 3 bases from V and 0 from J, leaving 11 bases between them. Here the CDR3 DNA reads TGTGCCAGCAGTTTGGACACTAAGTACCAAGAGACCCAGTACTTC. It translates to CASSLDTKYQETQYF.

The rearrangement links TRBV7-3 to TRBJ1-1; D gene ambiguous. CDR1 SGHTA and CDR2 FQGTGA come from the germline V gene. V gave up 2 bases and J gave up 1 base, with 8 bases separating them. This CDR3 is built from 14 residues. Here the CDR3 reads CASSLDKGNTEAFF. The CDR3 coding sequence is TGTGCCAGCAGCTTAGACAAAGGGAACACTGAAGCTTTCTTT.

CDR3 residues: CASRNIHSSEKLFF. CDR3 bases: TGTGCCAGCAGGAATATCCACAGTAGTGAAAAACTGTTTTTT. V is TRBV6-6 and J is TRBJ1-4; D is uncertain. The CDR3 totals 14 residues. CDR1 is MNHNY and CDR2 is SVGAGI in the germline V gene (reference sequence). Trimming shortened V by 6 bases and J by 7 bases, and 15 bases separated the two germline ends.

As for this clonotype: The missing conserved phenylalanine or tryptophan at the end of this CDR3 makes a read error likely. The rearrangement links TRBV19 to TRBJ1-1, with a tentative D call TRBD1 (5 bases). Germline V gene lookup returns CDR1 LNHDA and CDR2 SQIVND (reference sequence). This CDR3 is 12 amino acids long. The V end was cut by 8 bases, the J end by 5 bases, with 12 bases between. As DNA, the CDR3 is TGTGCCAGTCTCCCGGGGGAGACTGAAGCTTTCTCT. Amino acid sequence: CASLPGETEAFS.